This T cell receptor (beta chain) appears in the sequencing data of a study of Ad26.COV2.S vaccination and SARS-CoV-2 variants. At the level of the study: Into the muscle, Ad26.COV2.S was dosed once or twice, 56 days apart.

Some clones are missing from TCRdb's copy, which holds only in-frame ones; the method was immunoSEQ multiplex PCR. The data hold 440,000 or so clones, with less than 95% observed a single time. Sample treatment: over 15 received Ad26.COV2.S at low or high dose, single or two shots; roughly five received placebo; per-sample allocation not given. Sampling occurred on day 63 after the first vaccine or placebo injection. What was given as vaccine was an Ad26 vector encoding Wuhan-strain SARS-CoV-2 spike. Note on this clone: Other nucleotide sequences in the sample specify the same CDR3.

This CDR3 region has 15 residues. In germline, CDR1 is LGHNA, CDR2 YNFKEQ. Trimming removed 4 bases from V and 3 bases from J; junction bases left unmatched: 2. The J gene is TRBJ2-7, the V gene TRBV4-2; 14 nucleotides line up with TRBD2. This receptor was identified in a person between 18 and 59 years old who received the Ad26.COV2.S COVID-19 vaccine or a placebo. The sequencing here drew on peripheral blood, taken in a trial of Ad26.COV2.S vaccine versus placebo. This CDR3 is CASSRGTSGSYEQYF. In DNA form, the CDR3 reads TGTGCCAGCAGCCGGGGGACTAGCGGGAGCTACGAGCAGTACTTC.